The rows below give T cell receptor beta chains drawn from one sample of a study of human T cells and chemical hapten exposure. MiXCR, applied by TCRdb to the RACE reads, yields one record per CDR3 protein. Found here are roughly 200,000 distinct CDR3 sequences, approximately 24% of them singletons; the top ten hold 2% to 2.5%. This specimen was whole blood, taken in connection with sensitization to the hapten diphenylcyclopropenone (DPC). Receptors originate from a woman between 40 and 50 years old with alopecia areata. Some clones in this sample may be carry-over from other donors' samples. Both conserved end residues are part of each CDR3. Each record gives: clone size, D gene, J gene, V gene, CDR3 DNA, CDR3 protein. A D gene is named only where the DNA matches it firmly. Clone sizes are given selectively: once, few, many, or a class where the clone is expanded.

many | NA | TRBJ1-1 | TRBV6-5 | TGTGCCAGCAATTATCCGACGACTGAAGCTTTCTTT | CASNYPTTEAFF
NA | TRBD1 | TRBJ2-7 | TRBV20-1 | TGCAGTGCTAGGGGGACAGGGCACTCCTACGAGCAGTACTTC | CSARGTGHSYEQYF
few | NA | TRBJ2-1 | TRBV27 | TGTGCCAGCAGTTTCTCGGCTCGTAGTGAGCAGTTCTTC | CASSFSARSEQFF
few | TRBD1 | TRBJ2-7 | TRBV29-1 | TGCAGCGCTACGACAGGGCTGACCTACGAGCAGTACTTC | CSATTGLTYEQYF
few | TRBD1 | TRBJ1-4 | TRBV20-1 | TGCAGTGCTAGAGAATCTGACAGGGGTGGTGAAAAACTGTTTTTT | CSARESDRGGEKLFF
NA | NA | TRBJ1-2 | TRBV12-3/TRBV12-4 | TGTGCCAGCAGTTCCTTGACGTATGGCTACACCTTC | CASSSLTYGYTF
few | NA | TRBJ2-5 | TRBV2 | TGTGCCAGCCACCGGGCTTACCACCAGTACTTC | CASHRAYHQYF
NA | TRBD2 | TRBJ2-3 | TRBV10-3 | TGTGCCATCAACGGAGTAGCGGGGTATGCCTCAGATACGCAGTATTTT | CAINGVAGYASDTQYF
NA | NA | TRBJ2-1 | TRBV18 | TGTGCCAGCTCACCCCCTCAGGGACTCAATGAGCAGTTCTTC | CASSPPQGLNEQFF
NA | NA | TRBJ2-1 | TRBV24-1 | TGTGCCACCAGTGCCCCGACAAGCTCCTACAATGAGCAGTTCTTC | CATSAPTSSYNEQFF
NA | NA | TRBJ2-1 | TRBV27 | TGTGCCAGCAGTTCGCTTTGGGACAATGAGCAGTTCTTC | CASSSLWDNEQFF
few | TRBD1 | TRBJ1-1 | TRBV20-1 | TGCAGTGCTAACAGGGGAAACACTGAAGCTTTCTTT | CSANRGNTEAFF
many | NA | TRBJ1-1 | TRBV11-1 | TGTGCCAGCAGAACAGGGTACACTGAAGCTTTCTTT | CASRTGYTEAFF
few | TRBD1 | TRBJ2-5 | TRBV5-1 | TGCGCCAGTACGACAGGGGGCCGAGAGACCCAGTACTTC | CASTTGGRETQYF
many | TRBD1 | TRBJ1-1 | TRBV28 | TGTGCCAGCAGCGGAACAGGGGGCACTGAAGCTTTCTTT | CASSGTGGTEAFF
few | NA | TRBJ2-7 | TRBV6-2/TRBV6-3 | TGTGCCAGCAGTATGGCGCCGCGGGGCGAGCAGTACTTC | CASSMAPRGEQYF
NA | TRBD2 | TRBJ2-1 | TRBV7-7 | TGTGCTAGCAGCTTAGAACTAGCGGGAAACATGCAGTTCTTC | CASSLELAGNMQFF
NA | NA | TRBJ2-1 | TRBV28 | TGTGCCAGCAGTTCAAATCGGGGAGCAAGCGGGCGCAATGAGCAGTTCTTC | CASSSNRGASGRNEQFF
few | TRBD1 | TRBJ2-5 | TRBV29-1 | TGCAGCGCCCTTCTGGACAGGGGGTTAACCCAGTACTTC | CSALLDRGLTQYF
few | NA | TRBJ2-3 | TRBV12-3/TRBV12-4 | TGTGCCAGCAGCAACGAGAGGGGCGATACGCAGTATTTT | CASSNERGDTQYF
NA | NA | TRBJ2-1 | TRBV5-5 | TGTGCCAGCAGCCCCCGTATGACCAACGAGCAGTTCTTC | CASSPRMTNEQFF
few | TRBD1 | TRBJ1-6 | TRBV10-3 | TGTGCCATCAGTGATCTAGGGGGCAGATCACCCCTCCACTTT | CAISDLGGRSPLHF
few | NA | TRBJ2-7 | TRBV18 | TGTGCCAGCTCACTTCCCGGGTCCACCTACGAGCAGTACTTC | CASSLPGSTYEQYF
NA | TRBD2 | TRBJ2-5 | TRBV7-2 | TGTGCCAGCAGGTTGGGGGGGGCTAGCGGGCAAGAGACCCAGTACTTC | CASRLGGASGQETQYF
NA | NA | TRBJ2-7 | TRBV10-3 | TGTGCCATCAGGAACAGGGAAAACTCCTACGAGCAGTACTTC | CAIRNRENSYEQYF
NA | NA | TRBJ1-6 | TRBV10-3 | TGTGCCATCTCAGAACAGGGAGGGAGGAATTCACCCCTCCACTTT | CAISEQGGRNSPLHF
NA | TRBD1 | TRBJ2-7 | TRBV20-1 | TGCAGTGCTAGTTGGTCAGGGGGCACCTACGAGCAGTACTTC | CSASWSGGTYEQYF
NA | NA | TRBJ2-5 | TRBV4-3 | TGCGCCAGCAGCCAAGGGGCCCTAGCTAGCGAGACCCAGTACTTC | CASSQGALASETQYF
few | TRBD1 | TRBJ1-4 | TRBV9 | TGTGCCAGCAGCGTAGAGGGACAGGGCAATGAAAAACTGTTTTTT | CASSVEGQGNEKLFF
few | NA | TRBJ1-5 | TRBV3-1 | TGTGCCAGCAGCCAAAACAGGGTTGATCAGCCCCAGCATTTT | CASSQNRVDQPQHF
NA | TRBD2 | TRBJ2-7 | TRBV7-9 | TGTGCCAGCAGCGGACTAGCGGGCGGATCCTACGAGCAGTACTTC | CASSGLAGGSYEQYF
many | NA | TRBJ2-5 | TRBV24-1 | TGTGCCAAAGGAGTCGAGCTCCGAGGAAAGGAGACCCAGTACTTC | CAKGVELRGKETQYF
few | NA | TRBJ1-2 | TRBV20-1 | TGCAGTGCCACGGGACATGCTGACTATGGCTACACCTTC | CSATGHADYGYTF
NA | TRBD1 | TRBJ1-5 | TRBV20-1 | TGCAGTGCTAGTGACAGGGGTAAGGGTCAGCCCCAGCATTTT | CSASDRGKGQPQHF
many | NA | TRBJ2-7 | TRBV10-3 | TGTGCCATCAGTGAATTCCAGGGTCGAAACGAGCAGTACTTC | CAISEFQGRNEQYF
NA | NA | TRBJ1-1 | TRBV14 | TGTGCCAGCAGTCGCAGTCTGAGGAACACTGAAGCTTTCTTT | CASSRSLRNTEAFF
few | NA | TRBJ1-2 | TRBV4-3 | TGCGCCAGCAGCCCATTCGCCGGGACACTCTATGGCTACACCTTC | CASSPFAGTLYGYTF
NA | NA | TRBJ2-2 | TRBV23-1 | TGCGCCAGCAGTCAATCTTGCCCTCGACATACCTATATCCTCTTCGCGAACACCGGGGAGCTGTTTTTT | CASSQSCPRHTYILFANTGELFF
NA | TRBD1 | TRBJ2-1 | TRBV5-5 | TGTGCCAGCAGCCGGGACAGCTCCTACAATGAGCAGTTCTTC | CASSRDSSYNEQFF
few | TRBD2 | TRBJ2-1 | TRBV7-6 | TGTGCCAGCAGCCCCCGACTAGCGGGAGGCCGCGATGAGCAGTTCTTC | CASSPRLAGGRDEQFF
NA | NA | TRBJ2-3 | TRBV7-2 | TGTGCCAGCAGCTTAAACCTAGAAGATACGCAGTATTTT | CASSLNLEDTQYF
few | NA | TRBJ2-3 | TRBV5-1 | TGCGCCAGCAGCGGCTTTCCTGGGAAACGCACAGATACGCAGTATTTT | CASSGFPGKRTDTQYF
NA | NA | TRBJ2-4 | TRBV7-2 | TGTGCCAGCAGCGCTAGGAATCTGGAAGACATTCAGTACTTC | CASSARNLEDIQYF
few | NA | TRBJ1-1 | TRBV28 | TGTGCCAGCAGTCTACCCTCCTGGAGGGTCAGATCGGAAGCTTTCTTT | CASSLPSWRVRSEAFF
NA | NA | TRBJ2-7 | TRBV27 | TGTGCCAGCAGTCCCGCGGGGTCCCTTACCTACGAGCAGTACTTC | CASSPAGSLTYEQYF
few | NA | TRBJ2-7 | TRBV29-1 | TGCAGCGTAGACCAGGGTTACGAGCAGTACTTC | CSVDQGYEQYF
many | NA | TRBJ1-1 | TRBV5-4 | TGTGCCAGCAGCTTGGCGCAGGGGCAGGGCACTGAAGCTTTCTTT | CASSLAQGQGTEAFF
NA | NA | TRBJ2-2 | TRBV28 | TGTGCCAGCAGTCCTAGGGGGGGTGACGCCGGGGAGCTGTTTTTT | CASSPRGGDAGELFF
NA | NA | TRBJ2-2 | TRBV15 | TGTGCCACCAGCAGGGGGCTTGGGAACACCGGGGAGCTGTTTTTT | CATSRGLGNTGELFF
few | NA | TRBJ1-5 | TRBV2 | TGTGCCAGCAGTGTAGGGGGGGCAGATTATCAGCCCCAGCATTTT | CASSVGGADYQPQHF
few | TRBD2 | TRBJ2-1 | TRBV29-1 | TGCAGCGGTAGCGGGACTAGCGGGAGCAGGAATGAGCAGTTCTTC | CSGSGTSGSRNEQFF
NA | NA | TRBJ2-7 | TRBV6-2/TRBV6-3 | TGTGCCAGCAGTTACCTTTACTCGGGATCCTACGAGCAGTACTTC | CASSYLYSGSYEQYF
few | NA | TRBJ2-3 | TRBV12-3/TRBV12-4 | TGTGCCAGCAGTTTGTCCTGGGATACGCAGTATTTT | CASSLSWDTQYF
few | NA | TRBJ2-1 | TRBV5-1 | TGCGCCAGCAGCTTGGAGCCGGGCGACCATGAGCAGTTCTTC | CASSLEPGDHEQFF
few | TRBD2 | TRBJ2-5 | TRBV20-1 | TGCAGTGCTAGAGCTAGGCTAGCGGGAGGGTTGGAGACCCAGTACTTC | CSARARLAGGLETQYF
NA | TRBD1 | TRBJ1-5 | TRBV12-3/TRBV12-4 | TGTGCCAGCAGTCAAACGGACAGGTCGCCCCAGCATTTT | CASSQTDRSPQHF